The 5 T cell receptor beta chains listed next were all sequenced from one sample in a study of circulating and synovial CD4+ cells in juvenile arthritis. Only in-frame clones appear in the TCRdb table, and some are missing; sequencing was by immunoSEQ multiplex PCR. The table lists 14,000 or so clones, 80% to 85% of them singletons, with over 3.5% in the top ten. The sequenced material came from CD4+ T cells from synovial fluid. Every receptor here comes from a human patient with juvenile idiopathic arthritis. Some clones in this sample may be carry-over from other donors' samples.

The V and J genes are TRBV11-3 and TRBJ2-1; TRBD2 matches at 14 bases. The CDR3 has 15 residues. J lost 9 bases, V lost 3 bases, and 4 bases had no gene match. The V gene's germline CDR1 is SGHNT and CDR2 YENEEA. CDR3 DNA: TGTGCCAGCAGCTTGACTAGCGGGGGGGCCGGTGAGCAGTTCTTC. Its protein is CASSLTSGGAGEQFF.

This chain connects TRBV10-3 to TRBJ1-3; a weak D match, TRBD1 (6 bases). The CDR3 sequence is 14 residues long. Trimming pared 11 bases from V and 2 bases from J, leaving 16 bases between. From germline, CDR1 is ENHRY and CDR2 SYGVKD. For the CDR3, the DNA is TGTGCCTCACAGGGATGGGGACCTGGAAACACCATATATTTT. It is translated as CASQGWGPGNTIYF.

A remark on this clone: This likely traces to a read error, being one base from a far larger clone. Distinct nucleotide sequences in the sample also encode this CDR3. The chain couples TRBV4-3 to TRBJ1-4; no reliable D call. The length of the CDR3 is 15 residues. CDR1 is LGHNA and CDR2 is YSLEER in the germline V gene. CDR3 residues: CASSPEGGFREKLFF. The CDR3 nucleotides are TGCGCCAGCAGCCCTGAAGGAGGGTTTAGGGAAAAGCTGTTTTTT.

V is TRBV29-1 and J is TRBJ1-2; TRBD1 aligns across 7 bases. Losses at the gene ends were 2 bases for V and 8 bases for J; bases not matched to a gene: 5. The CDR3 is 12 residues long. CDR1 and CDR2 from the germline V gene are SQVTM and ANQGSEA. The CDR3 spells CSVELGGRGYTF. CDR3 in DNA: TGCAGCGTTGAATTAGGGGGCAGGGGCTACACCTTC.

This clone was counted a single time. V gene TRBV5-6 combines with J gene TRBJ1-2, with TRBD1 matching over 8 bases. The CDR3 runs 13 residues. The germline V gene encodes CDR1 SGHDT and CDR2 YYEEEE. J gave up 7 bases and V 3 bases, and 5 bases lay outside the gene matches. The chain's CDR3 is CASSSPDRGGYTF. DNA of the CDR3: TGTGCCAGCAGCTCCCCAGACAGGGGTGGCTACACCTTC.